The subject of this entry is one TCR beta chain. The antigen remains unidentified. The sample is drawn from a study of OX40 agonist ivuxolimab in advanced cancers. Study conclusions and caveats: Compared with others, partial responders at 0.1-3.0 mg/kg displayed clonal expansion among the lowest. Dosing at 0.1 to 3.0 mg/kg was accompanied by clonal expansion of CD4+ and CD8+ blood T cells by week 6.

Losses at the gene ends were 2 bases for V and 3 bases for J; bases not matched to a gene: 15. This CDR3 contains 19 residues. The germline CDR1 and CDR2 sequences are SGDLS and YYNGEE. Assay used: immunoSEQ multiplex PCR; TCRdb lists only in-frame clones, some missing. The data show roughly 50,000 clones, 84% seen once. The rearrangement joins TRBV9 to TRBJ2-1; 9 bases map to TRBD1. The sequence was obtained from an adult with an advanced solid tumor such as melanoma, head and neck, liver or kidney cancer. The input for sequencing was CD4+ or CD8+ T cells sorted from blood, taken in a trial of the OX40 agonist ivuxolimab. CDR3 nucleotides: TGTGCCAGCAGCGTGGGTAATACAGGGGGCAGCGTCGGCTACAATGAGCAGTTCTTC. Amino acid sequence: CASSVGNTGGSVGYNEQFF.